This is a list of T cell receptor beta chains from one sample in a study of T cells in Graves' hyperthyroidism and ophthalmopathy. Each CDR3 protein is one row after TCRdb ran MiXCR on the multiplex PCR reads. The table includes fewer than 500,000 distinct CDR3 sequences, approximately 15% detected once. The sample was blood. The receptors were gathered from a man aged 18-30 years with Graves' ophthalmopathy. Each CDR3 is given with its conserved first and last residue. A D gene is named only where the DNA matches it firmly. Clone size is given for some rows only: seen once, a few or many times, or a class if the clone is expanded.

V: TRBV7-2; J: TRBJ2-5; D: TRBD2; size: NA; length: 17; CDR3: CASSLVGAGGGEETQYF; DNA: TGTGCCAGCAGCTTAGTAGGAGCGGGGGGCGGAGAAGAGACCCAGTACTTC
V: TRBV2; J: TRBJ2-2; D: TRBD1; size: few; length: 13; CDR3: CASRRQGSGELFF; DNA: TGTGCCAGCAGAAGACAGGGATCCGGGGAGCTGTTTTTT
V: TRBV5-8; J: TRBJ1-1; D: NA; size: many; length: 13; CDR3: CASSLGLGTEAFF; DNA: TGTGCCAGCAGCTTGGGGCTGGGCACTGAAGCTTTCTTT
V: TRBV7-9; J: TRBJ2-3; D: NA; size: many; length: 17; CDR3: CASSLVLTGTSTDTQYF; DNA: TGTGCCAGCAGCTTGGTCTTGACAGGGACTAGCACAGATACGCAGTATTTT
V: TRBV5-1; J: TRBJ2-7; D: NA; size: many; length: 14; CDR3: CASSLRPQTDEQYF; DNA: TGCGCCAGCAGCTTGAGGCCTCAGACGGACGAGCAGTACTTC
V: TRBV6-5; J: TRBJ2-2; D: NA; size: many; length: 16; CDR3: CASSYKGPEPTGELFF; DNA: TGTGCCAGCAGTTACAAAGGTCCGGAACCGACCGGGGAGCTGTTTTTT
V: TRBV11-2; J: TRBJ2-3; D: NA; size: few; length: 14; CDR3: CAGSLSGGMDTQYF; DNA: TGTGCCGGCAGCTTAAGTGGCGGCATGGATACGCAGTATTTT
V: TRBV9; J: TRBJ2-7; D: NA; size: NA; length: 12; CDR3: CASSVDWSEQYF; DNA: TGTGCCAGCAGCGTAGATTGGAGTGAGCAGTACTTC
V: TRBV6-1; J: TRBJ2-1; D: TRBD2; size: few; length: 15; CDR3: CASSQLAEAYNEQFF; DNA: TGTGCCAGCAGTCAACTAGCGGAAGCCTACAATGAGCAGTTCTTC
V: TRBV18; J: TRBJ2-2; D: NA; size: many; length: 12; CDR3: CASSPPTGEEFF; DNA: TGTGCCAGCTCACCACCAACAGGGGAGGAGTTTTTT
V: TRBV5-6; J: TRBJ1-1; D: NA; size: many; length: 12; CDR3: CASSPGETEAFF; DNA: TGTGCCAGCAGCCCAGGGGAAACTGAAGCTTTCTTT
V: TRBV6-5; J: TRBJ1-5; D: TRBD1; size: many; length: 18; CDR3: CASSYSGNRGSVRQPQHF; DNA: TGTGCCAGCAGTTACTCGGGGAACAGGGGTTCGGTTCGCCAGCCCCAGCATTTT
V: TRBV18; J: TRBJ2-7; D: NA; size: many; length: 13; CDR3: CASSPPTSSEQYF; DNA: TGTGCCAGCTCACCGCCGACCAGTTCCGAGCAGTACTTC
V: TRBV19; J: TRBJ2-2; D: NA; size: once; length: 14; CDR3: CASSIGREFRELFF; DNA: TGTGCCAGTAGTATAGGTAGGGAATTCCGGGAGCTGTTTTTT
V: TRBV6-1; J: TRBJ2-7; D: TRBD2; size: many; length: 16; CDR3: CASSDRGTSGSYEQYF; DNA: TGTGCCAGCAGTGACCGGGGAACTAGCGGGTCCTACGAGCAGTACTTC
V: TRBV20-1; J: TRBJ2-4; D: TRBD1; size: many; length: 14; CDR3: CSGNDRGSKNIQYF; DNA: TGCAGTGGGAATGACAGGGGGAGCAAAAACATTCAGTACTTC
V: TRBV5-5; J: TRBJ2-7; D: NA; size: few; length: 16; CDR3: CASSLGLWELSYEQYF; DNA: TGTGCCAGCAGCTTGGGATTGTGGGAACTCTCCTACGAGCAGTACTTC
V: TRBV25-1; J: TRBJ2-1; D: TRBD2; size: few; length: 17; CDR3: CASSASDGGRNNNEQFF; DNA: TGTGCCAGCAGTGCCTCAGACGGCGGGAGAAACAATAATGAGCAGTTCTTC
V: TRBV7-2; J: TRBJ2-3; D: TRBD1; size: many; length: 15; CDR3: CASSAQSGGGDTQYF; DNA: TGTGCCAGCAGCGCCCAATCAGGGGGCGGAGATACGCAGTATTTT
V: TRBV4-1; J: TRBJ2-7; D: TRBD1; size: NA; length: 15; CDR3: CASSHGTGGNYEQYF; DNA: TGCGCCAGCAGCCACGGGACAGGGGGGAACTACGAGCAGTACTTC
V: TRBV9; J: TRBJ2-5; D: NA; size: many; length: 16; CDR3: CASSVAGRRDQETQYF; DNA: TGTGCCAGCAGCGTAGCGGGTCGGAGGGACCAAGAGACCCAGTACTTC
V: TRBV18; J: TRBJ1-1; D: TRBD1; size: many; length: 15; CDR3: CASSPGTGGGTEAFF; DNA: TGTGCCAGCTCACCGGGGACAGGGGGAGGCACTGAAGCTTTCTTT
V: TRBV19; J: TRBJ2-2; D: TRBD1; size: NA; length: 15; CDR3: CASSTVDRGSGELFF; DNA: TGTGCCAGTAGTACCGTAGACAGGGGGTCCGGGGAGCTGTTTTTT
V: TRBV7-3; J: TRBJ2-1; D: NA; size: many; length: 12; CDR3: CASSFGDNEQFF; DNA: TGTGCCAGCAGCTTCGGCGACAATGAGCAGTTCTTC
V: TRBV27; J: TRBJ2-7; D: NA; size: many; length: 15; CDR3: CASSLSNQGTAEQYF; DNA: TGTGCCAGCAGTTTATCGAACCAGGGTACCGCCGAGCAGTACTTC
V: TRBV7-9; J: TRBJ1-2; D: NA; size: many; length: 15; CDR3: CASSLSSGLLRGYTF; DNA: TGTGCCAGCAGCTTATCCTCGGGGCTGCTGCGGGGCTACACCTTC
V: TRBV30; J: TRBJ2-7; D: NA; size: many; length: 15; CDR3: CAWSVSYSGSYEQYF; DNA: TGTGCCTGGAGTGTATCCTACAGCGGCTCCTACGAGCAGTACTTC
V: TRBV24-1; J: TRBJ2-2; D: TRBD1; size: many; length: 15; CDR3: CATTGTGTGTGELFF; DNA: TGTGCCACCACCGGGACAGGGACGGGCACCGGGGAGCTGTTTTTT
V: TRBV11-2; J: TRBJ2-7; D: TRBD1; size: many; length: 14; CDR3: CASSLGGQSYEQYF; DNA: TGTGCCAGCAGCTTAGGGGGACAGAGCTACGAGCAGTACTTC
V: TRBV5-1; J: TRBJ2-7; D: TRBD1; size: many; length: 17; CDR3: CASSLWVGTVKNYEQYF; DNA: TGCGCCAGCAGCTTGTGGGTCGGGACAGTCAAGAACTACGAGCAGTACTTC
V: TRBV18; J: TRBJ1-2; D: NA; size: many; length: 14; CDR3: CASSPPGGNYGYTF; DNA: TGTGCCAGCTCACCACCCGGAGGGAACTATGGCTACACCTTC
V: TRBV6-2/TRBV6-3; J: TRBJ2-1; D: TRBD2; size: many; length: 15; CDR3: CASRLAGVMYNEQFF; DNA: TGTGCCAGCAGATTAGCGGGAGTGATGTACAATGAGCAGTTCTTC
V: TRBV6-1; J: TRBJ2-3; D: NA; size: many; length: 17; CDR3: CASSEAPSGGGTDTQYF; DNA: TGTGCCAGCAGTGAAGCGCCCAGCGGTGGAGGGACAGATACGCAGTATTTT
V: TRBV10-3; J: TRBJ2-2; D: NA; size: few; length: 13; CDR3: CAISVGGAGELFF; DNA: TGTGCCATCAGTGTAGGTGGCGCCGGGGAGCTGTTTTTT
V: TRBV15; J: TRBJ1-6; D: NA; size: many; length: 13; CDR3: CATSRDRGSPLHF; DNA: TGTGCCACCAGCAGAGATAGGGGGTCACCCCTCCACTTT
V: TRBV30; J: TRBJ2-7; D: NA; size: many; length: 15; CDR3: CAWSVGHDFSYEQYF; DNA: TGTGCCTGGAGTGTCGGGCACGATTTCTCCTACGAGCAGTACTTC
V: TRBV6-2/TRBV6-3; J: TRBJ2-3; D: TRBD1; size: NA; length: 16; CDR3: CASSYPGQFSTDTQYF; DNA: TGTGCCAGCAGTTACCCGGGACAGTTTAGCACAGATACGCAGTATTTT
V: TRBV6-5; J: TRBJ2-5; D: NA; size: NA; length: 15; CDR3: CASSYGVSGGETQYF; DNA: TGTGCCAGCAGTTACGGAGTCTCAGGAGGAGAGACCCAGTACTTC